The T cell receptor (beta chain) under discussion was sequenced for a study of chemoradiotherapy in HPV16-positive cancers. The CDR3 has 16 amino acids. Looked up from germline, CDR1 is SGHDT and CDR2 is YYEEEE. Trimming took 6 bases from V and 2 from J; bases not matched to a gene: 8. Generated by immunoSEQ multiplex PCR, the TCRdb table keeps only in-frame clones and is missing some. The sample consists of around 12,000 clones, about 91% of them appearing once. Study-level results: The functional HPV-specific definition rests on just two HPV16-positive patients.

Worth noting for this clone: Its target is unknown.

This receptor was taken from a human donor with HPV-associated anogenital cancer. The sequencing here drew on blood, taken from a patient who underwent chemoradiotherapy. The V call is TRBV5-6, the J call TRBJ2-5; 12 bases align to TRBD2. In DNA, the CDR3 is TGTGCCAGCACCCCATTAGGACTAGCGGGACAAGAGACCCAGTACTTC. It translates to CASTPLGLAGQETQYF.